A selection of T cell receptor beta chains follows, all from one sample in a study of T cell repertoires in cytomegalovirus infection. Using its own MiXCR run on the reads, TCRdb lists one record per CDR3 protein. The sample comprises about 130,000 distinct CDR3 sequences, roughly a quarter of which are singletons, and 30% to 40% rests with the top ten. Antigen specificity for these receptors is unknown. Sequencing was performed on PBMCs, sequenced either directly or after in vitro stimulation (not recorded which). The receptors originated from a human donor in good health (CMV status not recorded). Some clones in this sample may be carry-over from other donors' samples. The CDR3 runs from the conserved cysteine through the conserved F or W. The order of the fields is D gene, V gene, clone size, J gene, CDR3 protein, CDR3 DNA. D genes are given only for firm matches. Clone size is shown for a subset of rows, as once, few, many or a class of expanded clone.

D: NA; V: TRBV7-2; size: many; J: TRBJ2-5; CDR3: CASSWGWQETQYF; DNA: TGTGCCAGCAGCTGGGGATGGCAAGAGACCCAGTACTTC
D: NA; V: TRBV5-1; size: NA; J: TRBJ2-3; CDR3: CASSLVAFTDTQYF; DNA: TGCGCCAGCAGCTTGGTTGCGTTCACAGATACGCAGTATTTT
D: NA; V: TRBV20-1; size: few; J: TRBJ1-2; CDR3: CSAKQGAAYMMDGYTF; DNA: TGCAGTGCTAAACAGGGAGCAGCTTATATGATGGATGGCTACACCTTC
D: NA; V: TRBV7-2; size: NA; J: TRBJ1-2; CDR3: CASSNPDTANYGYTF; DNA: TGTGCCAGCAGCAATCCAGACACAGCTAACTATGGCTACACCTTC
D: NA; V: TRBV6-2/TRBV6-3; size: few; J: TRBJ2-1; CDR3: CASISLRRRGNEQFF; DNA: TGTGCCAGCATCTCCCTGCGGAGAAGGGGGAATGAGCAGTTCTTC
D: NA; V: TRBV6-5; size: many; J: TRBJ2-2; CDR3: CASSSTSSLRTGELFF; DNA: TGTGCCAGCAGTTCTACGAGCTCCCTGCGCACCGGGGAGCTGTTTTTT
D: TRBD2; V: TRBV6-5; size: few; J: TRBJ2-4; CDR3: CASRATSGGGNIQYF; DNA: TGTGCCAGCAGGGCGACTAGCGGGGGGGGGAACATTCAGTACTTC
D: NA; V: TRBV5-4; size: NA; J: TRBJ2-3; CDR3: CASSLVGPDTQYF; DNA: TGTGCCAGCAGCTTGGTCGGTCCAGATACGCAGTATTTT
D: TRBD2; V: TRBV12-3/TRBV12-4; size: NA; J: TRBJ2-1; CDR3: CASTLGTSGINEQFF; DNA: TGTGCCAGCACCTTGGGGACTAGCGGGATTAATGAGCAGTTCTTC
D: TRBD2; V: TRBV12-3/TRBV12-4; size: NA; J: TRBJ2-5; CDR3: CASSLLAGGGETQYF; DNA: TGTGCCAGCAGCCTACTAGCGGGAGGGGGGGAGACCCAGTACTTC
D: NA; V: TRBV20-1; size: many; J: TRBJ2-3; CDR3: CSAPRSSTDTQYF; DNA: TGCAGTGCCCCAAGGTCGTCCACGGATACGCAGTATTTT
D: TRBD1; V: TRBV7-2; size: NA; J: TRBJ2-5; CDR3: CASSFSSTGWVETQYF; DNA: TGTGCCAGCAGCTTTTCCTCGACAGGGTGGGTTGAGACCCAGTACTTC
D: NA; V: TRBV12-3/TRBV12-4; size: few; J: TRBJ1-5; CDR3: CASSLVPSQPQHF; DNA: TGTGCCAGCAGTTTGGTCCCTAGCCAGCCCCAGCATTTT
D: TRBD2; V: TRBV11-2; size: few; J: TRBJ2-1; CDR3: CASTPRWDYYNEQFF; DNA: TGTGCCAGCACCCCCCGGTGGGACTATTACAATGAGCAGTTCTTC
D: TRBD2; V: TRBV4-3; size: NA; J: TRBJ2-1; CDR3: CASSHPKSGGSIYEQFF; DNA: TGCGCCAGCAGCCACCCGAAGAGCGGGGGGTCTATTTATGAGCAGTTCTTC
D: NA; V: TRBV12-3/TRBV12-4; size: many; J: TRBJ2-3; CDR3: CASSLWEGTDTQYF; DNA: TGTGCCAGCAGTTTGTGGGAGGGCACAGATACGCAGTATTTT
D: NA; V: TRBV20-1; size: NA; J: TRBJ2-1; CDR3: CSAARRDRLRYNEQFF; DNA: TGCAGTGCTGCTCGTCGGGACCGACTTCGATACAATGAGCAGTTCTTC
D: NA; V: TRBV20-1; size: few; J: TRBJ1-1; CDR3: CSAPSIPGQFNTEAFF; DNA: TGCAGTGCTCCATCGATTCCAGGACAGTTCAACACTGAAGCTTTCTTT
D: NA; V: TRBV7-2; size: few; J: TRBJ2-5; CDR3: CASSPGTADETQYF; DNA: TGTGCCAGCAGCCCCGGGACCGCCGATGAGACCCAGTACTTC
D: TRBD1; V: TRBV5-1; size: NA; J: TRBJ1-1; CDR3: CASSLRPAGQGRPEAFF; DNA: TGCGCCAGCAGCTTGAGACCTGCGGGACAGGGACGCCCTGAAGCTTTCTTT
D: TRBD2; V: TRBV6-5; size: few; J: TRBJ2-1; CDR3: CASQAGGFNEQFF; DNA: TGTGCCAGCCAGGCGGGAGGGTTCAATGAGCAGTTCTTC
D: NA; V: TRBV29-1; size: NA; J: TRBJ2-7; CDR3: CSVTTSPYEQYF; DNA: TGCAGCGTAACAACATCCCCCTACGAGCAGTACTTC
D: NA; V: TRBV10-3; size: few; J: TRBJ1-4; CDR3: CAISESGIVTNEKLFF; DNA: TGTGCCATCAGTGAGTCAGGGATTGTAACTAATGAAAAACTGTTTTTT
D: NA; V: TRBV28; size: NA; J: TRBJ1-6; CDR3: CASSLSTGLSSYNSPLHF; DNA: TGTGCCAGCAGTTTATCCACGGGCCTGAGCTCCTATAATTCACCCCTCCACTTT
D: TRBD2; V: TRBV7-2; size: NA; J: TRBJ2-4; CDR3: CASRNTTGAGLQAKNIQYF; DNA: TGTGCCAGCAGAAACACCACGGGAGCGGGACTGCAGGCCAAAAACATTCAGTACTTC
D: NA; V: TRBV19; size: many; J: TRBJ1-2; CDR3: CASNRGLGGAPSYGYTF; DNA: TGTGCCAGTAACCGGGGATTGGGGGGGGCACCCAGCTATGGCTACACCTTC
D: NA; V: TRBV6-1; size: NA; J: TRBJ1-2; CDR3: CASRGLSSWYGYTF; DNA: TGTGCCAGCAGGGGCCTCAGTTCATGGTATGGCTACACCTTC
D: NA; V: TRBV7-2; size: many; J: TRBJ2-3; CDR3: CASSLAPGTDTQYF; DNA: TGTGCCAGCAGCTTAGCGCCGGGCACAGATACGCAGTATTTT
D: TRBD1; V: TRBV12-3/TRBV12-4; size: NA; J: TRBJ2-7; CDR3: CASSTRQGWKPYEQYF; DNA: TGTGCCAGCAGTACAAGACAGGGTTGGAAGCCCTACGAGCAGTACTTC
D: TRBD1; V: TRBV6-1; size: few; J: TRBJ1-1; CDR3: CASRRQGETEAFF; DNA: TGTGCCAGCAGGAGACAGGGAGAAACTGAAGCTTTCTTT
D: NA; V: TRBV29-1; size: NA; J: TRBJ1-1; CDR3: CSAWGGIPEAFF; DNA: TGCAGCGCCTGGGGGGGAATCCCTGAAGCTTTCTTT
D: TRBD1; V: TRBV6-2/TRBV6-3; size: NA; J: TRBJ2-1; CDR3: CASSYSSRDRGYNEQFF; DNA: TGTGCCAGCAGTTACTCAAGCCGGGACAGGGGCTACAATGAGCAGTTCTTC
D: NA; V: TRBV7-2; size: few; J: TRBJ2-3; CDR3: CASSVIARDSDTQYF; DNA: TGTGCCAGCAGCGTGATCGCACGGGATTCAGATACGCAGTATTTT
D: NA; V: TRBV4-3; size: NA; J: TRBJ2-1; CDR3: CASSQSSKGSYNEQFF; DNA: TGCGCCAGCAGCCAAAGCTCGAAGGGCTCCTACAATGAGCAGTTCTTC
D: NA; V: TRBV28; size: many; J: TRBJ2-5; CDR3: CASDLLLEEETQYF; DNA: TGTGCCAGCGACCTTCTACTAGAAGAAGAGACCCAGTACTTC
D: NA; V: TRBV7-9; size: few; J: TRBJ2-5; CDR3: CASSVHGEDQETQYF; DNA: TGTGCCAGCAGCGTCCATGGGGAGGACCAAGAGACCCAGTACTTC
D: NA; V: TRBV25-1; size: few; J: TRBJ2-1; CDR3: CASSEFGGGGYNEQFF; DNA: TGTGCCAGCAGTGAATTCGGCGGAGGAGGGTACAATGAGCAGTTCTTC
D: NA; V: TRBV12-3/TRBV12-4; size: NA; J: TRBJ2-2; CDR3: CASRKSGELFF; DNA: TGTGCCAGCAGAAAGTCTGGGGAGCTGTTTTTT
D: NA; V: TRBV12-3/TRBV12-4; size: NA; J: TRBJ1-5; CDR3: CASSLGNGGQPQHF; DNA: TGTGCCAGCAGTTTGGGCAACGGCGGGCAGCCCCAGCATTTT
D: TRBD1; V: TRBV27; size: NA; J: TRBJ1-1; CDR3: CASPNRGGGTEAFF; DNA: TGTGCCAGCCCCAACAGGGGTGGAGGCACTGAAGCTTTCTTT
D: NA; V: TRBV7-2; size: NA; J: TRBJ2-2; CDR3: CASSLLFSSATNTGELFF; DNA: TGTGCCAGCAGCTTACTTTTTTCTAGCGCGACGAACACCGGGGAGCTGTTTTTT
D: NA; V: TRBV20-1; size: NA; J: TRBJ1-1; CDR3: CSAQRTDNTEAFF; DNA: TGCAGTGCCCAAAGGACAGACAACACTGAAGCTTTCTTT
D: NA; V: TRBV7-9; size: NA; J: TRBJ1-3; CDR3: CASSLADLNSGNTIYF; DNA: TGTGCCAGCAGCTTAGCGGATCTTAACTCTGGAAACACCATATATTTT
D: NA; V: TRBV10-2; size: few; J: TRBJ1-1; CDR3: CASRQDRIGTEAFF; DNA: TGCGCCAGCAGACAAGACAGGATCGGCACTGAAGCTTTCTTT
D: NA; V: TRBV6-6; size: NA; J: TRBJ1-1; CDR3: CASSYDRGYTEAFF; DNA: TGTGCCAGCAGTTACGACAGAGGGTACACTGAAGCTTTCTTT
D: TRBD2; V: TRBV18; size: NA; J: TRBJ2-5; CDR3: CASSPPGTSQETQYF; DNA: TGTGCCAGCTCACCACCCGGGACTAGCCAAGAGACCCAGTACTTC
D: NA; V: TRBV20-1; size: NA; J: TRBJ2-5; CDR3: CSASGLGVETQYF; DNA: TGCAGTGCTAGCGGTCTAGGGGTCGAGACCCAGTACTTC
D: NA; V: TRBV18; size: NA; J: TRBJ1-1; CDR3: CASSPGGDTEAFF; DNA: TGTGCCAGCTCACCAGGCGGGGACACTGAAGCTTTCTTT
D: TRBD1; V: TRBV20-1; size: once; J: TRBJ1-3; CDR3: CSATGGDSGNTIYF; DNA: TGCAGTGCTACAGGGGGGGACTCTGGAAACACCATATATTTT
D: NA; V: TRBV7-2; size: few; J: TRBJ2-1; CDR3: CASSLNRAYNEQFF; DNA: TGTGCCAGCAGCTTAAACAGGGCCTACAATGAGCAGTTCTTC
D: TRBD1; V: TRBV20-1; size: NA; J: TRBJ1-3; CDR3: CSARDVARTGHSGNTIYF; DNA: TGCAGTGCTAGAGATGTTGCCCGGACAGGCCACTCTGGAAACACCATATATTTT
D: TRBD2; V: TRBV7-9; size: few; J: TRBJ2-1; CDR3: CASSLVDSGRNEQFF; DNA: TGTGCCAGCAGCTTAGTCGATAGCGGGAGGAATGAGCAGTTCTTC
D: NA; V: TRBV19; size: NA; J: TRBJ2-1; CDR3: CASSMSGSSYNEQFF; DNA: TGTGCCAGTAGTATGAGCGGTTCCTCCTACAATGAGCAGTTCTTC